A single T cell receptor (beta chain) is shown here with its context. The antigen is undetermined. The CDR3 runs 15 residues. V dropped 3 bases and J dropped 8; count of bases not matched to a gene: 4. CDR1 is MNHEY and CDR2 is SMNVEV in the germline V gene (reference sequence). The data derive from a study of cytomegalovirus exposure and HLA in healthy donors. Study results and limitations: Across HLA loci, a later analysis found differing TCR association rates, with DRB1 most and HLA-C fewest. Among the most significant clusters, several appeared linked to common viral pathogens in a later analysis. For most subjects, TCR beta sequences were reported to predict HLA-A and HLA-B alleles with accuracy.

The PCR had 60 Vbeta and 13 Jbeta primers. Assay used: immunoSEQ multiplex PCR; TCRdb lists only in-frame clones, some missing. The sample shows some 100,000 clones, around three quarters of them seen only once. Donors in the study were healthy people who gave bone marrow. This clonotype was obtained from a male donor in good health and CMV-seropositive. V and J are TRBV27 and TRBJ1-6, with TRBD1 matching 10 bases. Sample: PBMCs. In nucleotides, the CDR3 is TGTGCCAGCAGTTTGGGACAGGGGACCTATTCACCCCTCCACTTT. Amino acid sequence: CASSLGQGTYSPLHF.